This T cell receptor beta chain was sequenced for a study of CD8 T cells in Susac syndrome. From germline, CDR1 is DFQATT and CDR2 SNEGSKA (reference sequence). V shed 5 bases and J shed 0 bases, with 8 bases lying between them. The CDR3 sequence is 13 residues long. RNA was extracted with the RNeasy kit, and a quantity of roughly 0.5 to 1 ug was reverse transcribed using random hexamers. TCRdb analysed the immunoSEQ multiplex PCR reads with MiXCR anew, one entry per CDR3 protein. The sample holds 200,000 to 300,000 distinct CDR3 sequences, almost 97% seen once. This sequence was found in a human donor with Susac syndrome. The chain recombines TRBV20-1 with TRBJ1-5; D is ambiguous. The sample consisted of CD4+ T cells from PBMCs. CDR3 DNA sequence: TGCAGTGCTCCGAGCGATAGCAATCAGCCCCAGCATTTT. Amino acids: CSAPSDSNQPQHF.